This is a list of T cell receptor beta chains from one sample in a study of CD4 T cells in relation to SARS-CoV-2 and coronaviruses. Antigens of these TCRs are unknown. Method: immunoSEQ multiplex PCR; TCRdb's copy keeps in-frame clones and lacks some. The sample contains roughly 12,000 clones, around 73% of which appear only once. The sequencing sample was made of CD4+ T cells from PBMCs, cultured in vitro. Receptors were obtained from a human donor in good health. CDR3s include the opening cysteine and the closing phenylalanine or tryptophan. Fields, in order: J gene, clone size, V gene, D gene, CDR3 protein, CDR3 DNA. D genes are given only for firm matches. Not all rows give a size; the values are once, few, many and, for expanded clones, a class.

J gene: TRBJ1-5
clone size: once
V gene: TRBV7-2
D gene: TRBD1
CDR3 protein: CASSFGQGNQPQHF
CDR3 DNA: TGTGCCAGCAGCTTTGGACAGGGTAACCAGCCCCAGCATTTT

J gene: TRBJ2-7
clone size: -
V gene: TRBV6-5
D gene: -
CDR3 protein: CASSPTGYEQYF
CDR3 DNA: TGTGCCAGCAGTCCTACAGGCTACGAGCAGTACTTC

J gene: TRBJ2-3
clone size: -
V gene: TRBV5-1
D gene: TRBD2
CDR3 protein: CASSQGLAGGFSTDTQYF
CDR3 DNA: TGCGCCAGCAGCCAGGGACTAGCGGGAGGGTTTAGCACAGATACGCAGTATTTT

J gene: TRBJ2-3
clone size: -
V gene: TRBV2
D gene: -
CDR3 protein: CASSRGYGGTDTQYF
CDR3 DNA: TGTGCCAGCAGCCGAGGGTACGGGGGCACAGATACGCAGTATTTT

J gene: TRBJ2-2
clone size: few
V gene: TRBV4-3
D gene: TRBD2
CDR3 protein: CASSQEGGGVTGELFF
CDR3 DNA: TGCGCCAGCAGCCAAGAAGGCGGGGGGGTCACCGGGGAGCTGTTTTTT

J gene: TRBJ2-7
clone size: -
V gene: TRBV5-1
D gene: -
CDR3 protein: CASSLVYLRVGSYEQYF
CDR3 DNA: TGCGCCAGCAGCCTTGTTTATTTAAGGGTCGGCTCCTACGAGCAGTACTTC

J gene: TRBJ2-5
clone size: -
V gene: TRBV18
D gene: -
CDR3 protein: CASSPQDRLGQETQYF
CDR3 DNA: TGTGCCAGCTCGCCTCAAGACAGGCTCGGGCAAGAGACCCAGTACTTC

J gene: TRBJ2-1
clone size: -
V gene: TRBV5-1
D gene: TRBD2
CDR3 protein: CASSLLAGANNEQFF
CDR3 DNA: TGCGCCAGCAGCCTACTAGCGGGGGCTAACAATGAGCAGTTCTTC

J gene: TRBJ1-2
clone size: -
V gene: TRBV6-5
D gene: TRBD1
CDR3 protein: CASTRQGRGYTF
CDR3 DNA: TGTGCCAGCACCCGACAGGGTCGCGGCTACACCTTC

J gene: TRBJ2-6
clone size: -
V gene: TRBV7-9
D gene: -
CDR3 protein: CASSLGVSGANVLTF
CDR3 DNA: TGTGCCAGCAGCTTGGGGGTCTCTGGGGCCAACGTCCTGACTTTC

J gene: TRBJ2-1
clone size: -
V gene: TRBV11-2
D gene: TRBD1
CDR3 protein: CASTPNIGQETSYNEQFF
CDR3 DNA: TGTGCCAGCACGCCTAATATCGGACAGGAAACCTCCTACAATGAGCAGTTCTTC

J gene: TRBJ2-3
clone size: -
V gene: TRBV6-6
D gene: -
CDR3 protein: CASSSTGNTDTQYF
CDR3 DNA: TGTGCCAGCAGCTCCACAGGGAACACAGATACGCAGTATTTT

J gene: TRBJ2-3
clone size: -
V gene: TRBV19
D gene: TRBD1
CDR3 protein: CASSLDRGTQYF
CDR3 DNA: TGTGCCAGTAGTCTAGACAGGGGGACGCAGTATTTT